This T cell receptor (beta chain) was observed in a study of T cell repertoires in cytomegalovirus infection. TCRdb re-called the reads with MiXCR, one entry per CDR3 protein. The sample carries about 490,000 distinct CDR3 sequences, about 26% recorded once. A few counts support this clonotype. The antigen is unknown. Study results and limitations: Based on cumulative public TCR beta family frequency, carriers of CMV plus the relevant HLA were identified. Clonotype analysis showed dominance of the ex vivo response by HLA-C-restricted CMV-specific TCR beta clonotypes.

The germline CDR1 and CDR2 sequences are MNHNS and SASEGT. V gave up 5 bases and J gave up 7 bases, with 20 bases separating them. CDR3 length: 15 residues. Sequencing input: PBMCs. The sequence was collected from a human donor in good health (CMV status not recorded). Some clones in this sample may be carry-over from other donors' samples. The chain couples TRBV6-1 to TRBJ1-1, with no clear D. The CDR3 DNA sequence: TGTGCCAGCAGTCCACACCCCGGCGGGGTCGGTGAAGCTTTCTTT. Protein product: CASSPHPGGVGEAFF.